The 22 T cell receptor beta chains in this list originate from one sample, sequenced in a study of T-cell reconstitution after alpha-beta-depleted transplantation in children (dated by TCRdb to the mid-2010s). Receptor amplification or capture employed PCR. The sequencing machine was an Illumina HiSeq 2500. TCR library preparation used molecular barcoding, with unique molecular identifiers applied to normalize quantification of the TCRbeta repertoire. TCRdb's own reprocessing of the public reads used fastp at Q25 and MiXCR and kept productive beta chains. Merged by CDR3 protein, the rows form single entries marked with the most common genes and DNA. The sample table lists more than 400,000 distinct CDR3 sequences, 10% to 12% of them with a count of one. The ten largest account for approximately 15% of the sample. The treatment or condition label here, explained by the study, means: allogeneic hematopoietic cell transplantation with graft depleted of TCRalphabeta T cells and CD19 B cells.

The sequences come from PBMCs, mostly from graft donor cells, collected 180 days after TCRalphabeta/CD19-depleted stem cell transplant. The source is a female patient between 2 and 15 years old who had a stem cell transplant for aplastic anemia, so the T cells may come from the graft donor.

In its sample, this clonotype was seen a few times. The chain uses TRBV18 and TRBJ1-2; TRBD1 matches 7 bases. CDR3 size: 15 residues. V lost 3 bases, J lost 2 bases, and 6 bases stayed unmatched. CDR1 is KGHSH and CDR2 is LQKENI in the germline V gene. The CDR3 protein is CASSPRQGDNYGYTF. CDR3 nucleotide sequence: TGTGCCAGCTCACCCCGACAGGGAGACAACTATGGCTACACCTTC. The variable domain in full, with the rest retrieved from reference TRBV18 and TRBJ1-2, is NAGVMQNPRHLVRRRGQEARLRCSPMKGHSHVYWYRQLPEEGLKFMVYLQKENIIDESGMPKERFSAEFPKEGPSILRIQQVVRGDSAAYFCASSPRQGDNYGYTFGSGTRLTVV.

In its sample, this clonotype was seen a few times. The CDR3 here is CASSLGPEYEQYV. The CDR3 DNA sequence: TGTGCCAGCAGCTTGGGACCGGAATACGAGCAGTACGTC. The rearrangement joins TRBV12-3 or TRBV12-4 to TRBJ2-7; D may correspond to TRBD1 or TRBD2 (5 bases each). The CDR3 extends over 13 amino acids. V shed 6 bases and J shed 4 bases, with 13 bases lying between them.

V usage is TRBV20-1 and J usage is TRBJ2-6; 8 bases line up with TRBD1. V lost 8 bases, J lost 4 bases, and 16 bases stayed unmatched. CDR3 length: 17 amino acids. The germline CDR1 and CDR2 sequences are DFQATT and SNEGSKA (reference sequence). The CDR3 loop is CSTWNRGSLRGANVLTF. For the CDR3, the DNA is TGCAGTACCTGGAACAGGGGGTCCCTAAGAGGGGCCAACGTCCTGACTTTC.

The chain links TRBV9 to TRBJ1-1; a weak D match, TRBD1 (6 bases). The CDR3 is 15 amino acids. Trimming left V 3 bases short and J 4 bases short, with 16 bases between. Germline V gene sequence: CDR1 SGDLS, CDR2 YYNGEE. DNA of the CDR3: TGTGCCAGCAGCGGGGGGGGGGCGCGAAGCACTGAAGCTTTCTTT. Its translation is CASSGGGARSTEAFF.

This clonotype occurred a few times. The genes are TRBV7-2 and TRBJ1-1; no reliable D call. This CDR3 contains 12 residues. Between the trimmed V and J ends, which lost 3 bases and 2 bases, there was a span of 4 bases. The germline V gene encodes CDR1 SGHTA and CDR2 FQGNSA. CDR3 sequence: CASSLSNTEAFF. CDR3 DNA: TGTGCCAGCAGCTTGAGTAACACTGAAGCTTTCTTT. Looking up the rest from reference TRBV7-2 and TRBJ1-1 gives the full variable domain: GAGVSQSPSNKVTEKGKDVELRCDPISGHTALYWYRQSLGQGLEFLIYFQGNSAPDKSGLPSDRFSAERTGGSVSTLTIQRTQQEDSAVYLCASSLSNTEAFFGQGTRLTVV.

This clonotype has just a few counts. The rearrangement uses TRBV5-1 and TRBJ1-6; maybe TRBD1 (6 bases). V lost 4 bases and J 8 bases, leaving 10 bases between the germline ends. The CDR3 is 13 amino acids. The germline V gene encodes CDR1 SGHRS and CDR2 YFSETQ. DNA of the CDR3: TGCGCCAGCAGCCTCCGGACAGATTCACCCCTCCACTTT. Translation: CASSLRTDSPLHF.

This clonotype was seen ten or more times. This sequence joins TRBV12-3 or TRBV12-4 and TRBJ2-3; TRBD2 matches at 10 bases. This CDR3 has 14 residues. After removal of 8 bases from V and 1 base from J, the junction contained 3 bases not matched to a gene. Here the CDR3 DNA reads TGTGCCAGCCGAAGCGGGGGGGGCACAGATACGCAGTATTTT. This translates into CASRSGGGTDTQYF.

The chain recombines TRBV28 with TRBJ2-5, with a possible D match to TRBD1 (6 bases). Germline V gene lookup returns CDR1 MDHEN and CDR2 SYDVKM. Trimming removed 3 bases from V and 2 bases from J, with 25 bases in between. There are 19 residues in the CDR3. The CDR3 sequence: CASSFPRVHRDNLQETQYF. The CDR3 DNA follows: TGTGCCAGCAGTTTCCCAAGGGTCCACCGGGACAACCTACAAGAGACCCAGTACTTC.

The sample holds a few counts of this clonotype. DNA for the CDR3: TGCGCCAGCAGCCAAGATAAGGGGATAGTGAACACTGAAGCTTTCTTT. It encodes CASSQDKGIVNTEAFF. The genes are TRBV4-1 and TRBJ1-1; perhaps TRBD1 as D (5 bases). Germline CDR1 reads MGHRA; CDR2 reads YSYEKL. This CDR3 has 16 residues. Trimming removed 0 bases from V and 0 bases from J, with 11 bases in between.

V gene TRBV7-2 combines with J gene TRBJ2-7; D not certain. The CDR3 extends over 14 amino acids. The V and J ends lost 5 bases and 7 bases respectively, with 18 bases between them. Germline V CDR1 and CDR2: SGHTA, FQGNSA. Here the CDR3 DNA reads TGTGCCAGCAGCCCTTCCTGGGCGACACGGGAGCAGTACTTC. Translating gives CASSPSWATREQYF.

This clonotype occurred many times. This chain links TRBV20-1 with TRBJ2-3; 9 bases match TRBD2. In germline, CDR1 is DFQATT, CDR2 SNEGSKA (reference sequence). This CDR3 spans 17 amino acids. V was pared by 0 bases and J by 1 base, with 8 bases of the junction left unmatched. CDR3 loop: CSARDWKGGGGTDTQYF. CDR3 DNA sequence: TGCAGTGCTAGAGATTGGAAGGGCGGGGGGGGCACAGATACGCAGTATTTT.

The chain carries TRBV12-3 or TRBV12-4 and TRBJ1-4; 8 bases are shared with TRBD1. The CDR3 extends over 15 amino acids. The V and J ends lost 7 bases and 4 bases, in that order; junction bases with no gene match: 8. This CDR3 reads CASTPGGSVNEKLFF. CDR3 DNA sequence: TGTGCCAGCACCCCAGGGGGCTCGGTTAATGAAAAACTGTTTTTT.

The chain uses TRBV7-8 and TRBJ2-3; possibly TRBD1 for D (6 bases). The germline V gene encodes CDR1 SGHVS and CDR2 FQNEAQ. The CDR3 runs 14 residues. With 5 bases removed from V and 4 bases from J, the gap between germline ends came to 13 bases. This CDR3 reads CASSQRTDADTQYF. The CDR3 bases are TGTGCCAGCAGCCAGAGGACAGACGCAGATACGCAGTATTTT.

CDR3 sequence (DNA): TGTGCCTGGAGAATCCCCAATCAACTCTCCTACAATGAGCAGTTCTTC. Translated, it gives CAWRIPNQLSYNEQFF. This chain links TRBV30 with TRBJ2-1; no reliable D call. There are 16 residues in the CDR3. The germline V and J ends were trimmed by 3 bases and 0 bases, with 15 bases remaining between them. CDR1 GTSNPN and CDR2 SVGIG come from the germline V gene (reference sequence).

The rearrangement joins TRBV2 to TRBJ2-6; TRBD2 matches 9 bases. Germline-derived CDR1 and CDR2 are SNHLY and FYNNEI. The ends lost 8 bases at V and 4 bases at J; junction bases unmatched: 12. The CDR3 consists of 17 residues. The DNA for the CDR3 is TGTGCCAGCTTGGAGATAGCGGGAGTGTGGGGGGCCAACGTCCTGACTTTC. It is translated as CASLEIAGVWGANVLTF. The variable domain in full, with the rest retrieved from reference TRBV2 and TRBJ2-6, is EPEVTQTPSHQVTQMGQEVILRCVPISNHLYFYWYRQILGQKVEFLVSFYNNEISEKSEIFDDQFSVERPDGSNFTLKIRSTKLEDSAMYFCASLEIAGVWGANVLTFGAGSRLTVL.

The J gene is TRBJ1-1, the V gene TRBV15; no firm D call. Germline V gene data show CDR1 as LNHNV and CDR2 as YYDKDF (reference sequence). This CDR3 is 14 amino acids long. The V and J ends lost 1 base and 1 base respectively, with 7 bases between them. The CDR3 loop reads CATSRGLQNTEAFF. The CDR3 DNA is TGTGCCACCAGCAGAGGACTGCAGAACACTGAAGCTTTCTTT.

The chain employs TRBV28 and TRBJ2-7; D call uncertain. This CDR3 region has 13 residues. V was trimmed by 3 bases and J by 4 bases, leaving 10 bases between them. Germline V lookup: CDR1 MDHEN, CDR2 SYDVKM. The chain's CDR3 is CASSFLKRYEQYF. CDR3 bases: TGTGCCAGCAGTTTCCTAAAGCGTTACGAGCAGTACTTC.

This clonotype was found many times. The rearrangement uses TRBV9 and TRBJ2-3; 11 nucleotides line up with TRBD2. V lost 2 bases to trimming and J lost 4 bases; unmatched junction nucleotides: 24. Per the germline V gene, CDR1 is SGDLS and CDR2 is YYNGEE. CDR3 length: 22 residues. The CDR3 nucleotides read TGTGCCAGCAGCGTCCACCCCCGTCCGCAGTGGGCTAGCGGGAGGACGGCAGATACGCAGTATTTT. Protein product: CASSVHPRPQWASGRTADTQYF. The whole variable domain, remainder taken from reference TRBV9 and TRBJ2-3, is DSGVTQTPKHLITATGQRVTLRCSPRSGDLSVYWYQQSLDQGLQFLIQYYNGEERAKGNILERFSAQQFPDLHSELNLSSLELGDSALYFCASSVHPRPQWASGRTADTQYFGPGTRLTVL.

This clonotype came up many times. The gene calls are TRBV29-1 and TRBJ2-5; TRBD2 matches at 10 bases. Germline lookup yields CDR1 SQVTM and CDR2 ANQGSEA. With 3 bases clipped from V and 2 bases from J, the junction kept 6 bases outside the gene matches. The CDR3 totals 15 residues. CDR3 in DNA: TGCAGCGTTGAGGCCCAAGCGGGGGGGCAAGAGACCCAGTACTTC. Translation: CSVEAQAGGQETQYF.

This clonotype showed up many times. This chain joins TRBV12-3 or TRBV12-4 and TRBJ2-3; 8 positions match TRBD2. The CDR3 has 15 residues. V was pared by 2 bases and J by 4 bases, with 5 bases of the junction left unmatched. In DNA form, the CDR3 reads TGTGCCAGCAGTTTAAGGACTAGCAGCGCAGATACGCAGTATTTT. Translation gives CASSLRTSSADTQYF.

There are many counts of this clonotype. The chain has TRBV4-3 and TRBJ2-7, with a possible D match to TRBD1 (5 bases). Germline assignment: CDR1 LGHNA and CDR2 YSLEER. The CDR3 runs to 17 residues. V was pared by 0 bases and J by 1 base, with 16 bases between. The CDR3 protein is CASSQDSNAGISYEQYF. In DNA, the CDR3 is TGCGCCAGCAGCCAAGATTCGAATGCAGGGATTTCCTACGAGCAGTACTTC.

This clonotype was counted only a few times. V usage is TRBV7-3 and J usage is TRBJ2-3; 9 bases fit TRBD2. The CDR3 totals 17 residues. The germline V gene has CDR1 SGHTA and CDR2 FQGTGA. V was clipped by 4 bases and J by 1 base; unmatched bases: 9. For the CDR3, the DNA is TGTGCCAGCAGCTCCCGGCCTAGCGGGATGGGCACAGATACGCAGTATTTT. This translates into CASSSRPSGMGTDTQYF.